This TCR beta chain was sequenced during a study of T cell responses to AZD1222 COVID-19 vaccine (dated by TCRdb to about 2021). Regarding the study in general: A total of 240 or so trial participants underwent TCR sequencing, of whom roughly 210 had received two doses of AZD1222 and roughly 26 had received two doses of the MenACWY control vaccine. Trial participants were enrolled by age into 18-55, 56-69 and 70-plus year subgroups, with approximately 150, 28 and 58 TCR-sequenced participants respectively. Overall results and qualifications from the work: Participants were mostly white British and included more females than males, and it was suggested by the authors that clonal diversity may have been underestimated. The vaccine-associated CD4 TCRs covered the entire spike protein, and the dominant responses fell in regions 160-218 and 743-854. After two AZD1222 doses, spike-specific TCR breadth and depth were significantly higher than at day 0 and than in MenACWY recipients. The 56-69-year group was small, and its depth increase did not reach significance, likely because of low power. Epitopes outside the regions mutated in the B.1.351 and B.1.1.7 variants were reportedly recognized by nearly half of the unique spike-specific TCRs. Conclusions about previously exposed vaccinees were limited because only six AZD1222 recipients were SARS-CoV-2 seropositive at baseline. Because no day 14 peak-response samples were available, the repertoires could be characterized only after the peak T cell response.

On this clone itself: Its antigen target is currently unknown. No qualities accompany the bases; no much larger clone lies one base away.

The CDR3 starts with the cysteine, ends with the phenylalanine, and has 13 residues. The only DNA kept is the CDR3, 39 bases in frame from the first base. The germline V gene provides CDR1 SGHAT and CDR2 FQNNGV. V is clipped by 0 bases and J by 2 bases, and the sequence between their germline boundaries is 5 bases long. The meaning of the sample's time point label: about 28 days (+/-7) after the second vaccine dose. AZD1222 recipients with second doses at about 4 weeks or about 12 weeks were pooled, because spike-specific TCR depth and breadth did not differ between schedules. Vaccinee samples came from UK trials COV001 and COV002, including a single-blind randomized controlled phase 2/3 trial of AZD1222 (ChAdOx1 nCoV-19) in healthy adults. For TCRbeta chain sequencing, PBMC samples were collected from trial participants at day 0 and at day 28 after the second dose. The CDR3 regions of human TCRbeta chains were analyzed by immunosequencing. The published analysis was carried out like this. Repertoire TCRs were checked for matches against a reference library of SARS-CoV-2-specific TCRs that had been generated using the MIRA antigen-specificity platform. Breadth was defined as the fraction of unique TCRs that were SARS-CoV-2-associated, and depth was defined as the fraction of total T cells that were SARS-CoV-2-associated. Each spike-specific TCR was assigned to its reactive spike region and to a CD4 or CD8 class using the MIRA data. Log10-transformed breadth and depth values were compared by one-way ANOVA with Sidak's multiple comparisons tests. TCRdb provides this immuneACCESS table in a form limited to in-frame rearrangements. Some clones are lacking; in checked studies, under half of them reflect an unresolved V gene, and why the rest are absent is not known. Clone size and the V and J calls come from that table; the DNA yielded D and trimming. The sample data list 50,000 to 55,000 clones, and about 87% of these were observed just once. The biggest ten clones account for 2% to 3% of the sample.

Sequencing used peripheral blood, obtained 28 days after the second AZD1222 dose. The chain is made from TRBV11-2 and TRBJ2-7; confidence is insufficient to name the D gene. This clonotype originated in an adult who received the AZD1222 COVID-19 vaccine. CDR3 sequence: CASSLDRPYEQYF. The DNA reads TGTGCCAGCAGCTTAGACAGGCCCTACGAGCAGTACTTC.